This entry features one T cell receptor (beta chain) sequence. These data belong to a study of technical replicates of blood from a handful of donors. V gave up 6 bases and J gave up 1 base, with 15 bases separating them. Germline CDR1 and CDR2: MDHEN and SYDVKM. The CDR3 spans 15 residues. Here immunoSEQ multiplex PCR was the method, and the copy in TCRdb shows in-frame clones only, minus some. The table includes around 72,000 clones, 95% to 98% detected once. The V gene is TRBV28, the J gene TRBJ1-1; no clear D. The receptor comes from a human donor in good health. The sequenced sample was T cells isolated from PBMCs. The CDR3 DNA reads TGTGCCAGCAGAAATATGCAGGCTCCGAACACTGAAGCTTTCTTT. It specifies CASRNMQAPNTEAFF.